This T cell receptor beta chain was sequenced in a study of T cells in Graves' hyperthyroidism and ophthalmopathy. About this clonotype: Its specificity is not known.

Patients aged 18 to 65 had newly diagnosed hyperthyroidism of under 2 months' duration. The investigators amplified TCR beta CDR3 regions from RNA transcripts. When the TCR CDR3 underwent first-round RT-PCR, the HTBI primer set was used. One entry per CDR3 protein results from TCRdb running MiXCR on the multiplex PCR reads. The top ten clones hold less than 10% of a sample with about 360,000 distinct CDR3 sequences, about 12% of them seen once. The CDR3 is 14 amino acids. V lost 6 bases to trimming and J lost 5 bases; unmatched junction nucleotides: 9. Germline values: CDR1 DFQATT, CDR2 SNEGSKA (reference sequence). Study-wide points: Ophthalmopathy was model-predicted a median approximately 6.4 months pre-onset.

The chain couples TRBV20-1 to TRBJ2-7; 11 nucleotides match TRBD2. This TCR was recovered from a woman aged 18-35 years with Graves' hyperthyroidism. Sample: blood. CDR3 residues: CSARTSGSRDEQYF. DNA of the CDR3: TGCAGTGCGAGAACTAGCGGGAGTAGAGACGAGCAGTACTTC.